The clone carrying this T cell receptor beta chain has a count of ten or more. The sample is drawn from a study of T cells after yellow fever vaccination. The wider study: Any fraction with a low cell number was prepared using SMART-Seq v4 Ultra Low Input.

The germline V and J ends were trimmed by 1 base and 6 bases, with 13 bases remaining between them. The CDR3 is 14 amino acids. CDR1 LNHNV and CDR2 YYDKDF come from the germline V gene (reference sequence). Universal primer sites and UMIs were introduced during 5'RACE template-switching synthesis of TCR cDNA. TCRdb re-called the 5' RACE reads through MiXCR, storing one row per CDR3 protein. The sample lists under 55,000 distinct CDR3 sequences; roughly 7% were seen once. Study-level findings and limits: Repertoires sorted by FACS could include abundant clonotypes that are contaminants from the bulk population. Post-booster samples contained most primary-vaccination clones (more than 95% CD4, around 90% CD8).

Source: CD8+ T cells not binding an NS4B(214-222) dextramer, sorted from PBMCs, taken 45 days after the yellow fever booster vaccination. The V gene is TRBV15, the J gene TRBJ2-7; D possibly corresponds to TRBD1 (5 bases). The sequence was collected from a man aged 25-45 years who received the YFV17D yellow fever vaccine. The CDR3 region has the DNA TGTGCCACCAGCAGAGTCTTAACAGGTCCCGAGCAGTACTTC. Residues: CATSRVLTGPEQYF.